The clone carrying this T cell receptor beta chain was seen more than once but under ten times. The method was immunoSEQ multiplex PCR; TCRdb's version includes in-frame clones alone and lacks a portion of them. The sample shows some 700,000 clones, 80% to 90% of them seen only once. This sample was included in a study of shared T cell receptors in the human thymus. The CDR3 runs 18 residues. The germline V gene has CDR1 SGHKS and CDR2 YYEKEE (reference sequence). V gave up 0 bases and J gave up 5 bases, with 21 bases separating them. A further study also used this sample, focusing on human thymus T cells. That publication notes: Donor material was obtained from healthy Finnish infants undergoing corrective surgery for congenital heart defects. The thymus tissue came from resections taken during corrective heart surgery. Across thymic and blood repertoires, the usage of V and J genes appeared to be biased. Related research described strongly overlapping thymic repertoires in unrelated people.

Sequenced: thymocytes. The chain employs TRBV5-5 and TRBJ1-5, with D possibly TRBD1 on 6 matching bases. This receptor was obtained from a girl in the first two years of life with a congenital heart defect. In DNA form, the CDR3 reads TGTGCCAGCAGCTTGGATTGTGATCGGGGGGCGCGATATCAGCCCCAGCATTTT. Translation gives CASSLDCDRGARYQPQHF.